This TCR beta chain appears in the sequencing data of a study of T cells after yellow fever vaccination. Broader study findings: A secondary response was less intense yet reached its peak sooner, at day 5 versus 15.

Per the germline V gene, CDR1 is SGHVS and CDR2 is FNYEAQ. V trimming: 1 base; J trimming: 1 base; junction bases outside the gene matches: 3. The CDR3 has 16 residues. Note on this clonotype: Its antigen is not identified.

TCRdb used MiXCR to reprocess the 5' RACE reads, holding one entry per CDR3 protein. Of 250,000 or so distinct CDR3 sequences in the sample, approximately 6.7% were seen once. The sequence was obtained from a man aged 25 to 40 who received the YFV17D yellow fever vaccine. The chain joins TRBV7-6 to TRBJ2-2, with 7 bases lining up with TRBD1. This specimen was CD4+ T cells sorted from PBMCs, taken on the day of the yellow fever booster vaccination. The CDR3 nucleotides are TGTGCCAGCAGCTTAGAACGGACAGGGAACACCGGGGAGCTGTTTTTT. Encoded protein: CASSLERTGNTGELFF. The whole variable domain, filled in from reference TRBV7-6 and TRBJ2-2, reads GAGVSQSPRYKVTKRGQDVALRCDPISGHVSLYWYRQALGQGPEFLTYFNYEAQQDKSGLPNDRFSAERPEGSISTLTIQRTEQRDSAMYRCASSLERTGNTGELFFGEGSRLTVL.